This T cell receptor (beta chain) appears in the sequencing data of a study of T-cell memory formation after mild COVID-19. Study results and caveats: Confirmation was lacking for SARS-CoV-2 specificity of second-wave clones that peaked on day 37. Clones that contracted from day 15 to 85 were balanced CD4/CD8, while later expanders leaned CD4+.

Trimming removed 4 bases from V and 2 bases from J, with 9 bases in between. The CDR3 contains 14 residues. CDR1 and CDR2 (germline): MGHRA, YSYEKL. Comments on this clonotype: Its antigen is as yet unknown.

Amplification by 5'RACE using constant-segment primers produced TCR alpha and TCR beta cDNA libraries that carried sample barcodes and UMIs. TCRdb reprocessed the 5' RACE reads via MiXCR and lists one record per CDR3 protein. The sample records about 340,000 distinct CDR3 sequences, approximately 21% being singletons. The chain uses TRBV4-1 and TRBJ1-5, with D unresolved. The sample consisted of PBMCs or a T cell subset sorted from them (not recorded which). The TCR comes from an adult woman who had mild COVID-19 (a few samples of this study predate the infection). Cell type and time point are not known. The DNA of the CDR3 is TGCGCCAGCAGCCCAGAAGTCCGCAATCAGCCCCAGCATTTT. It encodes CASSPEVRNQPQHF.